This TCR beta chain was sequenced during a study of Graves' ophthalmopathy and Graves' hyperthyroidism. The germline V gene has CDR1 SGDLS and CDR2 YYNGEE. V was clipped by 2 bases and J by 4 bases; unmatched bases: 1. This CDR3 comprises 14 residues. This clonotype was seen repeatedly, ten times or more. Beta-chain TCR CDR3 regions were amplified from RNA transcripts. HTBI-primed RT-PCR formed the first round, and a multiplex PCR formed the second. TCRdb called the multiplex PCR reads again in MiXCR, with one record for every CDR3 protein. The repertoire includes some 210,000 distinct CDR3 sequences, just under 30% of them detected once, and approximately 8.6% sits in the top ten.

This sequence was found in a man aged 50-60 years with Graves' ophthalmopathy. J is TRBJ2-2 and V is TRBV9; TRBD2 matches 8 bases. Sequenced input: peripheral blood. The CDR3 DNA reads TGTGCCAGCAGCGTTAGCGGGGTCACCGGGGAGCTGTTTTTT. Translated, it gives CASSVSGVTGELFF.